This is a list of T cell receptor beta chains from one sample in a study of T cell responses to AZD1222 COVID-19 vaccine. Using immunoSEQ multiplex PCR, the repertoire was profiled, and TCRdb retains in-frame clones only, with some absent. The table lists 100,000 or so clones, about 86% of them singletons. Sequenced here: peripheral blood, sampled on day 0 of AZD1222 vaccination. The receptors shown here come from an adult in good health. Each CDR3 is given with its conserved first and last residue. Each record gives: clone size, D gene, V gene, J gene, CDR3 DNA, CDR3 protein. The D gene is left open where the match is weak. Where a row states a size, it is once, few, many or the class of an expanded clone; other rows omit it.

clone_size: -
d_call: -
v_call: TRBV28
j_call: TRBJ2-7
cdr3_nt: TGTGCCAGCACCGAACAGGGATCTTCCTACGAGCAGTACTTC
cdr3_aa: CASTEQGSSYEQYF

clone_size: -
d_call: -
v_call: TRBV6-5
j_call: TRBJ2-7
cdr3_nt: TGTGCCAGCAGGGGGACATCCTACGAGCAGTACTTC
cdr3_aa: CASRGTSYEQYF

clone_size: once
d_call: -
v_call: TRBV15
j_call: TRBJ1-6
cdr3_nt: TGTGCCACCGGAGACAGGAGTAATTCACCCCTCCACTTT
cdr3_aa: CATGDRSNSPLHF

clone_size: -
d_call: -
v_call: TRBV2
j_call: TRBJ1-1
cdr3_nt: TGTGCCAGCATCGATCAGGGCGGGCGGGCTTTCTTT
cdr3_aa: CASIDQGGRAFF

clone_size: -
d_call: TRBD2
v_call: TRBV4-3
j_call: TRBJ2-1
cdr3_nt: TGCGCCAGCAGCCAAGGACTAGCGGGAGGGCCAGAAAGTTATTACAATGAGCAGTTCTTC
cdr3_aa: CASSQGLAGGPESYYNEQFF

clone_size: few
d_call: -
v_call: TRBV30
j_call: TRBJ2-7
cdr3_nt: TGTGCCTGGGCGGAGGGCTACGAGCAGTACTTC
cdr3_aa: CAWAEGYEQYF

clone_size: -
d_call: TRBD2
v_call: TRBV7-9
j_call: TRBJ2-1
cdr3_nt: TGTGCCAGCAGCTTAGGGCCTAGCGGGAGGGGGTACAATGAGCAGTTCTTC
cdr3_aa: CASSLGPSGRGYNEQFF

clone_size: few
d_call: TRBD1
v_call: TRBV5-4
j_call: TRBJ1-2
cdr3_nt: TGTGCCAGCAGCTTCAGGGGGAGAAGAGGATATGGCTACACCTTC
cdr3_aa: CASSFRGRRGYGYTF

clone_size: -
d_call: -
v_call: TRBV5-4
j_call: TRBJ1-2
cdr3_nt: TGTGCCAGCAGCCTTAAGGGGTCAAGAATTACCTATGGCTACACCTTC
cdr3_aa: CASSLKGSRITYGYTF

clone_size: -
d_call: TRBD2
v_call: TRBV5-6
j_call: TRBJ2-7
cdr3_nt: TGTGCCAGCAGCTCCCTGCGGGAGGTTAACGAGCAGTACTTC
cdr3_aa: CASSSLREVNEQYF

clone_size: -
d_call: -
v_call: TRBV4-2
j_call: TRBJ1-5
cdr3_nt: TGTGCCAGCAGCCAGCCCGAAAGCAATCAGCCCCAGCATTTT
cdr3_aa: CASSQPESNQPQHF

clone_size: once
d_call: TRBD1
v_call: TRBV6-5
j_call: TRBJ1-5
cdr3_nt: TGTGCCAGCAGCCGGGACAGGGCCAATCAGCCCCAGCATTTT
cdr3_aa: CASSRDRANQPQHF

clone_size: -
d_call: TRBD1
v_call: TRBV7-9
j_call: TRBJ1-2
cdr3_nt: TGTGCCAGCAGCTTATACCGGGACAGGGCTGATGGCTACACCTTC
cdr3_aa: CASSLYRDRADGYTF

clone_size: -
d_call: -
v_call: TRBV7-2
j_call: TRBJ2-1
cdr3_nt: TGTGCCAGCAGATTAACGGGACCCAATGAGCAGTTCTTC
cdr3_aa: CASRLTGPNEQFF

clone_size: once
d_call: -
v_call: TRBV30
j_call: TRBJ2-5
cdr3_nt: TGTGCCTGGGGGAGGTGGGTGGAGACCCAGTACTTC
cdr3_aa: CAWGRWVETQYF

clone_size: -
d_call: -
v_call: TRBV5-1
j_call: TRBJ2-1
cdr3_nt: TGCGCCAGCAGCCCGCCGACTAGAAACAATGAGCAGTTCTTC
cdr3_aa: CASSPPTRNNEQFF

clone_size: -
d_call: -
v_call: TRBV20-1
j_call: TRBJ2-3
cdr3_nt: TGCAGTGCTAGTCCCGGGCTAGCGCAGAGCACAGATACGCAGTATTTT
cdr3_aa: CSASPGLAQSTDTQYF

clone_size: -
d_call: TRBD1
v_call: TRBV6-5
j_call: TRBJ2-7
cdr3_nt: TGTGCCAGCAACCGGGACAGGTCGAACGAGCAGTACTTC
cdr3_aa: CASNRDRSNEQYF

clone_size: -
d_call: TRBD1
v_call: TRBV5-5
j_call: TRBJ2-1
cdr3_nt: TGTGCCAGCAGTTTAGGACAGGGGGTATGGGGTGAGCAGTTCTTC
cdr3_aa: CASSLGQGVWGEQFF

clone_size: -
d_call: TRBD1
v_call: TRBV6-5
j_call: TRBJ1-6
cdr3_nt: TGTGCCAGCAAAGACAGGGTAGACTCACCCCTCCACTTT
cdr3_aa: CASKDRVDSPLHF

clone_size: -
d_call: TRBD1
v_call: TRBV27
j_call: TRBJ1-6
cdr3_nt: TGTGCCAGCAGTCCAGGACAGGGGCTTCTTTCACCCCTCCACTTT
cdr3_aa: CASSPGQGLLSPLHF

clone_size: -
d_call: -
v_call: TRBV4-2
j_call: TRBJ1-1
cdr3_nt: TGTGCCAGCAGCCTAGGGGTATCCCTTGGTCGGGAGACTGAAGCTTTCTTT
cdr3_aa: CASSLGVSLGRETEAFF

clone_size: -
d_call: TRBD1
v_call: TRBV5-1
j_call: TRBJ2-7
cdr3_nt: TGCGCCAGCAGCGCGACAGGCGGCAGGGGGCACGAGCAGTACTTC
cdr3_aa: CASSATGGRGHEQYF

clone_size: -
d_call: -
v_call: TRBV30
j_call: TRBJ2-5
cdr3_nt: TGTGCCTGGAGTGTACGTTACAGCGAAGAGACCCAGTACTTC
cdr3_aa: CAWSVRYSEETQYF

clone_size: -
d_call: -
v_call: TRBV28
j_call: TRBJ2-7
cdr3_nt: TGTGCCAGTCGTCCCGGGACAACCCATTACGAGCAGTACTTC
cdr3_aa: CASRPGTTHYEQYF

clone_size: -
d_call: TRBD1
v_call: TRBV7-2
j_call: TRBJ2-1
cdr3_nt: TGTGCCAGCAGCCAAGGGCGGACAGGGGTGTGGAATGAGCAGTTCTTC
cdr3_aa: CASSQGRTGVWNEQFF

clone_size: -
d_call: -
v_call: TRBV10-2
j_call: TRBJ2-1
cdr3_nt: TGCGCCAGCAGTGAAGGGGGAGAGCAGTTCTTC
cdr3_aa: CASSEGGEQFF

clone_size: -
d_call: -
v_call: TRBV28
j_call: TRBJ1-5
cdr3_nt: TGTGCCAGCAGACCCGACGGGGTTCAGCCCCAGCATTTT
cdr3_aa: CASRPDGVQPQHF